The entry below gives a single TCR beta chain sequence along with its context. The data derive from a study of STAT5B mutations in CD4+ large granular lymphocyte leukemia. Across the whole study: Among healthy donors, a particular HLA allele went with more CDR3 'QG' motifs.

The table came from immunoSEQ multiplex PCR; TCRdb's copy has only in-frame clones and leaves some out. The table has about 25,000 clones, roughly 69% seen once; the top ten hold around 9.6%. The CDR3 is made up of 19 amino acids. After removal of 4 bases from V and 0 bases from J, the junction contained 14 bases not matched to a gene. The germline V gene encodes CDR1 SGHRS and CDR2 YFSETQ. This receptor was obtained from a human donor in good health. This sequence joins TRBV5-1 and TRBJ2-1, with 9 bases aligning to TRBD2. Sequencing was carried out using CD4+ T cells from blood buffy coats. For the CDR3, the DNA is TGCGCCAGCAGCCCAATCCCCGCGACTAGCGGTAGCTCCTACAATGAGCAGTTCTTC. Translating it yields CASSPIPATSGSSYNEQFF.